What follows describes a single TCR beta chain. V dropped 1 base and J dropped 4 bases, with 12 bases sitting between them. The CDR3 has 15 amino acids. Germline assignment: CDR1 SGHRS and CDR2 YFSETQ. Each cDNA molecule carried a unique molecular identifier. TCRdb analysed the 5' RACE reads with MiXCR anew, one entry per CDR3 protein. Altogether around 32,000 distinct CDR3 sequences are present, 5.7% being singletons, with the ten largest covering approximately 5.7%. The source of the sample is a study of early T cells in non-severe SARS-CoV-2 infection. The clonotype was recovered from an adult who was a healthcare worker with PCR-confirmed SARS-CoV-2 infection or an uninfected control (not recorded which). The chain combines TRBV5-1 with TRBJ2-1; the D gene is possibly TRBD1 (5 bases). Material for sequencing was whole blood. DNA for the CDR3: TGCGCCAGCAGCTTGTGGGGCGGACATTACAATGAGCAGTTCTTC. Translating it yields CASSLWGGHYNEQFF.